This T cell receptor beta chain was sequenced during a study of spatial heterogeneity in lung cancer. Points from the study as a whole: In blood, ubiquitous expanded tumor TCRs appeared more at resection than follow-up.

The V and J ends lost 6 bases and 0 bases respectively, with 21 bases between them. Germline V gene lookup returns CDR1 MDHEN and CDR2 SYDVKM. This CDR3 spans 17 amino acids. The time point denotes: sample taken at primary tumor resection. The authors sequenced whole RNA from tumor, nontumor lung or frozen PBMC without sorting. The donors, roughly 70 patients with untreated early-stage non-small cell lung cancer, provided the samples. This clonotype has a count of ten or more. Its antigen is unknown. In TCRdb, the 5' RACE reads were re-called with MiXCR into one record per CDR3 protein. The sample shows roughly 17,000 distinct CDR3 sequences, around a fifth of them seen only once.

This receptor was identified in a female donor with early-stage non-small cell lung cancer. The rearrangement uses TRBV28 and TRBJ2-7, with a weak D call TRBD1 (6 bases). Source: PBMCs, taken at surgery. The CDR3 DNA reads as TGTGCCAGCAGGGGCGGTTCGTTTGACAGGAGCTCCTACGAGCAGTACTTC. Translated, it gives CASRGGSFDRSSYEQYF.